The present TCR beta chain was sequenced within a study of monozygotic twins with inflammatory bowel disease. The germline gives CDR1 SGHTA, CDR2 FQGNSA. This CDR3 spans 16 amino acids. For each CDR3 protein, TCRdb gives one entry from its re-call of the 5' RACE reads, without DNA. This table lists about 99,000 distinct CDR3 sequences. Study-wide findings and caveats: Separate T cell subtypes could not be resolved from one another. TCRbeta diversity (inverse Simpson) was lower in IBD patients than in healthy co-twins.

On this clonotype itself: Its antigen is not identified.

Blood samples, whole and unsorted for T cells, yielded the isolated total RNA. The sequenced material came from blood. This receptor was taken from a human donor with ulcerative colitis or Crohn's disease, or a healthy co-twin of an affected twin (not recorded which). V usage is TRBV7-2 and J usage is TRBJ1-3; as DNA is missing, the TRBD1 call by TCRdb cannot be tested. This CDR3 is CASNIVGQGSGNTIYF.